This TCR beta chain was sequenced in a study of T cell responses to AZD1222 COVID-19 vaccine. This clone has a handful of counts. Its matching antigen is unknown. Assay: immunoSEQ multiplex PCR; the TCRdb copy retains only in-frame clones and omits some. The repertoire includes approximately 99,000 clones, 87% of them detected once, and less than 3.5% sits in the top ten. This CDR3 has 16 residues. With V trimmed by 8 bases and J by 4 bases, 11 bases remained unmatched. In germline, CDR1 is MNHEY, CDR2 SMNVEV (reference sequence). Overall study findings and caveats: The number of AZD1222 recipients seropositive at baseline was only 6 or 7. The sample set comprised mostly white British donors with more females, and clonal diversity was possibly underestimated.

The gene calls are TRBV27 and TRBJ2-2; 9 nucleotides match TRBD1. The starting material was peripheral blood, obtained on day 0 of AZD1222 vaccination. This receptor was taken from an adult in good health. The chain's CDR3 is CASGNSGTGITGELFF. CDR3 nucleotides: TGTGCCAGCGGGAATTCCGGGACAGGGATCACCGGGGAGCTGTTTTTT.